What follows are 32 T cell receptor beta chains derived from one specimen sequenced in a study of blood T cell repertoires in COVID-19. Sequenced by immunoSEQ multiplex PCR; TCRdb stores in-frame clones only, minus some. Among over 200,000 clones listed, around 85% were seen once. Sequencing used peripheral blood. The source is a human donor in a cohort sampled during active COVID-19.

The chain is built from TRBV15 and TRBJ2-7, with D possibly matching TRBD2 (5 bases). The CDR3 runs 13 residues. Per the germline V gene, CDR1 is LNHNV and CDR2 is YYDKDF (reference sequence). Trimming cost V 7 bases and J 3 bases, with 13 bases left between them. CDR3 nucleotides: TGTGCCACCAATTCTGGCGCGGGCTACGAGCAGTACTTC. Translated: CATNSGAGYEQYF.

This clone appeared a single time. This rearrangement joins TRBV29-1 to TRBJ1-4; 10 nucleotides align to TRBD1. V dropped 7 bases and J dropped 7; count of bases not matched to a gene: 6. This CDR3 contains 13 residues. Per the germline V gene, CDR1 is SQVTM and CDR2 is ANQGSEA. CDR3: CSARDRGTEKLFF. The CDR3 DNA is TGCAGCGCCAGGGACAGGGGAACTGAAAAACTGTTTTTT.

The rearrangement links TRBV7-9 to TRBJ2-7, with D uncertain. The V end was cut by 4 bases, the J end by 5 bases, with 9 bases between. Per germline, CDR1 SEHNR and CDR2 FQNEAQ (reference sequence). This CDR3 has 12 amino acids. The CDR3, as DNA: TGTGCCAGCAGCTCCTCGCGAAACGAGCAGTACTTC. Translation gives CASSSSRNEQYF.

This clone was seen only a few times. This rearrangement joins TRBV19 to TRBJ1-1; D remains unclear. In germline, CDR1 is LNHDA, CDR2 SQIVND (reference sequence). V was pared by 6 bases and J by 1 base, with 9 bases between. CDR3 length: 13 amino acids. CDR3 sequence: CASRLTANTEAFF. As DNA, the CDR3 is TGTGCCAGTAGACTGACTGCGAACACTGAAGCTTTCTTT.

The chain has TRBV5-6 and TRBJ1-1; weak D call: TRBD1 (6 bases). V was cut by 2 bases and J by 4 bases, with 18 bases left in between. The germline V gene encodes CDR1 SGHDT and CDR2 YYEEEE. This CDR3 region has 16 residues. The CDR3 region is CASSFDRDRTGTEAFF. The CDR3 nucleotides are TGTGCCAGCAGCTTCGATAGAGACAGGACTGGCACTGAAGCTTTCTTT.

This sequence joins TRBV6-5 and TRBJ1-2, with TRBD1 matching over 7 bases. CDR3 length: 14 residues. Germline CDR1 MNHEY, CDR2 SVGAGI. The V segment lost 6 bases and the J segment 4 bases; nucleotides outside the gene matches: 8. The CDR3 DNA reads as TGTGCCAGCAGCTCCCTACAGGGGCCCTATGGCTACACCTTC. Translating gives CASSSLQGPYGYTF.

Only one count was recorded for this clone. This sequence joins TRBV10-3 and TRBJ1-5, with 8 bases that match TRBD1. This CDR3 is 15 amino acids long. The V segment lost 6 bases and the J segment 5 bases; nucleotides outside the gene matches: 9. Germline lookup yields CDR1 ENHRY and CDR2 SYGVKD. CDR3 nucleotides: TGTGCCATCAGCGCGACAGGGGCGAAACATCAGCCCCAGCATTTT. This encodes CAISATGAKHQPQHF.

This sequence joins TRBV11-2 and TRBJ1-1; TRBD1 matches at 9 bases. The CDR3 contains 14 residues. Germline V CDR1 and CDR2: SGHAT, FQNNGV. With 4 bases clipped from V and 1 base from J, the junction kept 1 base outside the gene matches. The CDR3 reads CASSSDRGNTEAFF. The DNA of the CDR3 is TGTGCCAGCAGCTCGGACAGGGGGAACACTGAAGCTTTCTTT.

In nucleotides, the CDR3 is TGTGCCAGCTCACCGTTCGGGACAGGGGGCCCCGAGCAGTACTTC. Protein sequence: CASSPFGTGGPEQYF. This chain links TRBV18 with TRBJ2-7, with 12 bases fitting TRBD1. Germline V lookup: CDR1 KGHSH, CDR2 LQKENI. V shed 3 bases and J 6 bases; nucleotides not matched to a gene: 6. The CDR3 runs to 15 residues.

V gene TRBV19 combines with J gene TRBJ1-1, with a tentative D call TRBD1 (5 bases). The CDR3 is 12 amino acids. Germline lookup yields CDR1 LNHDA and CDR2 SQIVND (reference sequence). Trimming pared 5 bases from V and 6 bases from J, leaving 10 bases between. Here the CDR3 reads CASSGWGAEAFF. The CDR3 DNA follows: TGTGCCAGTAGTGGGTGGGGGGCTGAAGCTTTCTTT.

J is TRBJ1-3 and V is TRBV5-8; tentatively, D is TRBD1 (6 bases). The CDR3 length is 15 residues. Trimming pared 4 bases from V and 0 bases from J, leaving 11 bases between. Germline V gives CDR1 SGHTS, CDR2 YDEGEE. The CDR3 DNA sequence: TGTGCCAGCAGCCCGGACAGCGGCTCTGGAAACACCATATATTTT. Its translation: CASSPDSGSGNTIYF.

The chain employs TRBV24-1 and TRBJ1-4; D might be TRBD1 (5 bases). Germline CDR1 is KGHDR and CDR2 is SFDVKD. Trimming took 9 bases from V and 0 from J, leaving 10 bases between them. The CDR3 has 14 amino acids. The CDR3 region is CATSRGATNEKLFF. Written as DNA, the CDR3 is TGTGCCACCTCGCGGGGGGCAACTAATGAAAAACTGTTTTTT.

The chain has TRBV5-6 and TRBJ2-7; tentative D call: TRBD2 (5 bases). This CDR3 has 13 amino acids. CDR1 SGHDT and CDR2 YYEEEE come from the germline V gene. The germline V and J ends were trimmed by 5 bases and 4 bases, with 13 bases remaining between them. As DNA, the CDR3 is TGTGCCAGCAGGAGAGGGCAAATTTACGAGCAGTACTTC. Amino acids: CASRRGQIYEQYF.

The gene calls are TRBV21-1 and TRBJ2-3; the DNA was not compared with TRBD2, the D call given in the table. TRBV21-1 is a known pseudogene. The CDR3 is made up of 15 amino acids. The CDR3 loop is CASSRLAQRSDTQYF. In nucleotides, the CDR3 is TGTGCCAGCAGCAGACTAGCGCAGAGAAGTGATACGCAGTATTTT.

The chain links TRBV5-1 to TRBJ1-1; 8 positions match TRBD1. CDR1 and CDR2 from the germline V gene are SGHRS and YFSETQ. The length of the CDR3 is 14 residues. V lost 1 base and J lost 5; bases outside the gene matches: 4. Here the CDR3 DNA reads TGCGCCAGCAGCTTGCAGGGGGCGGGAACTGAAGCTTTCTTT. Its translation is CASSLQGAGTEAFF.

The table lists this clone with a count of one. The chain employs TRBV28 and TRBJ2-5; TRBD1 aligns across 8 bases. V was clipped by 3 bases and J by 2 bases; unmatched bases: 5. CDR1 and CDR2 (germline): MDHEN, SYDVKM. This CDR3 spans 15 amino acids. The CDR3 sequence is CASSFYNRGQETQYF. CDR3 bases: TGTGCCAGCAGTTTCTACAACAGGGGGCAAGAGACCCAGTACTTC.

The genes are TRBV5-4 and TRBJ2-7; 9 positions match TRBD1. The CDR3 covers 15 residues. V lost 4 bases, J lost 6 bases, and 11 bases stayed unmatched. The germline CDR1 and CDR2 sequences are SGHNT and YYREEE (reference sequence). Here the CDR3 reads CASSGTGTGYGEQYF. The CDR3 DNA reads as TGTGCCAGCAGCGGAACCGGGACAGGGTACGGCGAGCAGTACTTC.

V usage is TRBV19 and J usage is TRBJ1-1; D gene unclear. V was shortened by 5 bases and J by 1 base, with 11 bases between the two germline ends. Germline CDR1 is LNHDA and CDR2 is SQIVND (reference sequence). This CDR3 is built from 14 residues. The CDR3 DNA follows: TGTGCCAGTAGTTCCCGCGGCTCGAACACTGAAGCTTTCTTT. Translated, it gives CASSSRGSNTEAFF.

This chain links TRBV4-2 with TRBJ1-1; D is perhaps TRBD1 (5 bases). Germline V gene data show CDR1 as LGHNA and CDR2 as YNFKEQ. Trimming removed 5 bases from V and 1 base from J, with 8 bases in between. This CDR3 has 13 residues. The CDR3 coding sequence is TGTGCCAGCAGCACCAGGGAGAACACTGAAGCTTTCTTT. It is translated as CASSTRENTEAFF.

V gene TRBV6-4 combines with J gene TRBJ2-7; TRBD1 matches 7 bases. The germline CDR1 and CDR2 sequences are MRHNA and SNTAGT. This CDR3 is 16 amino acids long. V shed 4 bases, J shed 2 bases, and the junction held 11 bases outside the gene matches. The CDR3 reads CASSVPHLGQTYEQYF. The CDR3 DNA follows: TGTGCCAGCAGTGTTCCTCATTTGGGACAGACCTACGAGCAGTACTTC.

V is TRBV2 and J is TRBJ2-1; 8 nucleotides agree with TRBD2. Looked up from germline, CDR1 is SNHLY and CDR2 is FYNNEI. The CDR3 loop spans 16 amino acids. Trimming took 8 bases from V and 5 from J; bases not matched to a gene: 14. The CDR3 nucleotides read TGTGCCAGCTCGCCTTCCCGGGTAGCGGGGCACAATGAGCAGTTCTTC. Its protein product is CASSPSRVAGHNEQFF.

J is TRBJ2-3 and V is TRBV12-5; no firm D call. Trimming took off 7 bases at V and 2 bases at J, with 4 bases between the two ends. Germline-derived CDR1 and CDR2 are LGHNT and FRNRAP. The CDR3 runs to 11 residues. CDR3 amino acids: CASAITDTQYF. The CDR3 region has the DNA TGTGCTAGTGCCATCACAGATACGCAGTATTTT.

As for this clone: The same CDR3 is also encoded by other DNA sequences in this sample. The chain links TRBV28 to TRBJ1-6; D remains unclear. Trimming took off 2 bases at V and 9 bases at J, with 14 bases between the two ends. CDR1 is MDHEN and CDR2 is SYDVKM in the germline V gene. The CDR3 is 15 amino acids. The CDR3 reads CASSLQRTRSSPLHF. The CDR3 nucleotides read TGTGCCAGCAGTTTACAAAGGACTCGCAGTTCACCCCTCCACTTT.

This rearrangement joins TRBV4-1 to TRBJ1-2; D unclear. This CDR3 comprises 15 residues. Trimming pared 0 bases from V and 1 base from J, leaving 9 bases between. CDR1 and CDR2 from the germline V gene are MGHRA and YSYEKL. Here the CDR3 DNA reads TGCGCCAGCAGCCAAGAAGTTCGGGGTAACTATGGCTACACCTTC. It translates to CASSQEVRGNYGYTF.

This clone has a handful of counts. V and J are TRBV7-9 and TRBJ1-1; 7 nucleotides line up with TRBD1. The CDR3 extends over 13 amino acids. CDR1 and CDR2 (germline): SEHNR, FQNEAQ (reference sequence). V lost 5 bases to trimming and J lost 11 bases; unmatched junction nucleotides: 11. The CDR3 loop is CASSPSTGRLAFF. Here the CDR3 DNA reads TGTGCCAGCAGCCCATCGACAGGGCGATTGGCTTTCTTT.

This clone has a single count. The chain employs TRBV19 and TRBJ1-2, with 9 bases lining up with TRBD1. The germline CDR1 and CDR2 sequences are LNHDA and SQIVND (reference sequence). Trimming cost V 5 bases and J 4 bases; bases outside gene matches: 8. The CDR3 has 15 amino acids. CDR3 DNA sequence: TGTGCCAGTAGTTCCTACAGGGGGCAGGGCTATGGCTACACCTTC. The encoded protein is CASSSYRGQGYGYTF.

The chain joins TRBV7-2 to TRBJ2-1; a possible D gene is TRBD2 (6 bases). CDR3 length: 17 amino acids. Trimming took off 1 base at V and 5 bases at J, with 18 bases between the two ends. The germline CDR1 and CDR2 sequences are SGHTA and FQGNSA. As DNA, the CDR3 is TGTGCCAGCAGCTTAGGAATTTGGCGGGGCGGGGACAATGAGCAGTTCTTC. Translated: CASSLGIWRGGDNEQFF.

DNA of the CDR3: TGTGCCAGCTCACCACCACGACATCCGGTGAGCTCCTACGAGCAGTACTTC. This encodes CASSPPRHPVSSYEQYF. The genes are TRBV18 and TRBJ2-7; D is unresolved. V was clipped by 0 bases and J by 0 bases, with 15 bases between them. Germline CDR1 KGHSH, CDR2 LQKENI. This CDR3 is 17 amino acids long.

The rearrangement uses TRBV6-5 and TRBJ1-5, with D tentatively TRBD1 (6 bases). CDR3 size: 15 residues. Germline CDR1 and CDR2: MNHEY and SVGAGI. V shed 7 bases and J shed 6 bases, with 19 bases lying between them. Here the CDR3 DNA reads TGTGCCAGCACCAAGTTCGGGGGGGCCGGTCAGCCCCAGCATTTT. This sequence encodes CASTKFGGAGQPQHF.

V is TRBV7-6 and J is TRBJ1-5; 9 bases agree with TRBD1. V shed 5 bases, J shed 7 bases, and the junction held 9 bases outside the gene matches. This CDR3 is built from 15 residues. Germline CDR1 reads SGHVS; CDR2 reads FNYEAQ. The CDR3 protein is CASSATGGLGQPQHF. The CDR3 DNA reads TGTGCCAGCAGCGCTACAGGGGGCTTGGGCCAGCCCCAGCATTTT.

The V call is TRBV5-1, the J call TRBJ1-1; 7 nucleotides align to TRBD1. Germline V lookup: CDR1 SGHRS, CDR2 YFSETQ. The CDR3 totals 15 residues. V lost 3 bases and J lost 0; bases outside the gene matches: 5. The CDR3 DNA reads TGCGCCAGCAGCTGGGGGACAGTGTTGAACACTGAAGCTTTCTTT. Amino acid sequence: CASSWGTVLNTEAFF.

The chain is built from TRBV6-2 or TRBV6-3 and TRBJ1-5; possibly TRBD1 for D (6 bases). The germline V gene encodes CDR1 MNHEY and CDR2 SVGEGT. V shed 1 base and J shed 2 bases, with 15 bases lying between them. The CDR3 runs 17 residues. For the CDR3, the DNA is TGTGCCAGCAGTTACTGGAACTACAGGGTAGGCAATCAGCCCCAGCATTTT. It translates to CASSYWNYRVGNQPQHF.